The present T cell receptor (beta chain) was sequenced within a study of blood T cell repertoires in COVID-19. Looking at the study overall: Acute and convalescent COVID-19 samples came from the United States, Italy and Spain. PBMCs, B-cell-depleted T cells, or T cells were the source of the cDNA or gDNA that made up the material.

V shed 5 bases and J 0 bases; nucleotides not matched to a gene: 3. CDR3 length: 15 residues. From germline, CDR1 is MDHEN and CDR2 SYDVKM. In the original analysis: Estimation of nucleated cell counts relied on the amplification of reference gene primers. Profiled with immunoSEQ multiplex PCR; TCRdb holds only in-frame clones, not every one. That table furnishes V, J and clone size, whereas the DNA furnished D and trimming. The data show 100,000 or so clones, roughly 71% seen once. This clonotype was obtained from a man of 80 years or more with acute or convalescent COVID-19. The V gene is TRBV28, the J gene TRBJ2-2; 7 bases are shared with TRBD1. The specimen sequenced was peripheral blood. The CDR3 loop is CASSGDSSNTGELFF. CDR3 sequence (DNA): TGTGCCAGCAGTGGGGACAGTTCGAACACCGGGGAGCTGTTTTTT.